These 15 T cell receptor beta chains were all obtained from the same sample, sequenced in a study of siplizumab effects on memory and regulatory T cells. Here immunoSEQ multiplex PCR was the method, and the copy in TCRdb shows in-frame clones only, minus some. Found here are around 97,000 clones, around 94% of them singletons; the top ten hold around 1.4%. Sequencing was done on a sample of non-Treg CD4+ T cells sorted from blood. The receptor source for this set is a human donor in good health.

The CDR3: CASTKGIAGSSYEQYF. The CDR3 region has the DNA TGCGCCAGCACCAAAGGGATAGCGGGAAGCTCCTACGAGCAGTACTTC. The V and J genes are TRBV5-1 and TRBJ2-7, with TRBD2 matching over 8 bases. The junction had 11 bases not matched to a gene; V was cut back by 6 bases and J by 0 bases. The CDR3 length is 16 residues. CDR1 and CDR2 (germline): SGHRS, YFSETQ.

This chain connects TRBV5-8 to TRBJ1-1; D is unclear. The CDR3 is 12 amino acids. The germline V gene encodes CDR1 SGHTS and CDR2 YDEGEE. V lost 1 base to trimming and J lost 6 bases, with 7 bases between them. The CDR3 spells CASSLSGPEAFF. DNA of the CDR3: TGTGCCAGCAGCTTGAGTGGGCCTGAAGCTTTCTTT.

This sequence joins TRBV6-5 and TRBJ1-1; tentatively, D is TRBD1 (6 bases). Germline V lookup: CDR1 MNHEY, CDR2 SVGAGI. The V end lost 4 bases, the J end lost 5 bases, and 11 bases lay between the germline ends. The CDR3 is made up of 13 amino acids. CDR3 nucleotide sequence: TGTGCCAGCAGTTCCCACAGGGATACTGAAGCTTTCTTT. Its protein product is CASSSHRDTEAFF.

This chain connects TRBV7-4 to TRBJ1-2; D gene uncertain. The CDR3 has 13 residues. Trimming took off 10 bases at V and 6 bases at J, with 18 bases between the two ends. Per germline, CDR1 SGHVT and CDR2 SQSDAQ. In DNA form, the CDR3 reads TGTGCCACATCCCCCGCAGCCCTTCATGGCTACACCTTC. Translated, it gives CATSPAALHGYTF.

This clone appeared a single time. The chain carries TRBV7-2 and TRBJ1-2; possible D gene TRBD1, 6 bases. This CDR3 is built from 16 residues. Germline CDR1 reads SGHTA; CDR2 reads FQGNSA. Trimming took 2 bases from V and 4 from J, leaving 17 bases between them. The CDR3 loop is CASSLNHRVQIYGYTF. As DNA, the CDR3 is TGTGCCAGCAGCTTAAATCACAGGGTCCAGATCTATGGCTACACCTTC.

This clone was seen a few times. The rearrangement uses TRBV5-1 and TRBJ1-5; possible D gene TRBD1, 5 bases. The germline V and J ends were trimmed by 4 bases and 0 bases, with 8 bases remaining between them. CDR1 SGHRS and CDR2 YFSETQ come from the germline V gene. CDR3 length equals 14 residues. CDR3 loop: CASSPGYSNQPQHF. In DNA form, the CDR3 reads TGCGCCAGCAGCCCAGGGTATAGCAATCAGCCCCAGCATTTT.

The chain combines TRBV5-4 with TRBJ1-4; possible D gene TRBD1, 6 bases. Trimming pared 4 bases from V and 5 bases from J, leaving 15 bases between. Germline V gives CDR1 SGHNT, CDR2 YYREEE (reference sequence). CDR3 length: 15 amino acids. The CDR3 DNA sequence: TGTGCCAGCAGCCCGACAGGTGGATTAAATGAAAAACTGTTTTTT. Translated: CASSPTGGLNEKLFF.

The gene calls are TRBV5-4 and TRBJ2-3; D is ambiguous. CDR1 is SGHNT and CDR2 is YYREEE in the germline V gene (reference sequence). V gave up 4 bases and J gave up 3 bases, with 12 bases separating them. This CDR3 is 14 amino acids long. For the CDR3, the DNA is TGTGCCAGCAGCCTCCGGACCCTAACAGATACGCAGTATTTT. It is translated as CASSLRTLTDTQYF.

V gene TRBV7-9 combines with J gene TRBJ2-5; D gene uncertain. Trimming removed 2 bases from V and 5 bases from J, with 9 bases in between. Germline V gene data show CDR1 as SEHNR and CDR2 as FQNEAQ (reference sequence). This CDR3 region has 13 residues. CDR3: CASSLFSTETQYF. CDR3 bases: TGTGCCAGCAGCTTATTTAGCACGGAGACCCAGTACTTC. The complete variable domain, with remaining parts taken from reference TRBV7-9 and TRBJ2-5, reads DTGVSQNPRHKITKRGQNVTFRCDPISEHNRLYWYRQTLGQGPEFLTYFQNEAQLEKSRLLSDRFSAERPKGSFSTLEIQRTEQGDSAMYLCASSLFSTETQYFGPGTRLLVL.

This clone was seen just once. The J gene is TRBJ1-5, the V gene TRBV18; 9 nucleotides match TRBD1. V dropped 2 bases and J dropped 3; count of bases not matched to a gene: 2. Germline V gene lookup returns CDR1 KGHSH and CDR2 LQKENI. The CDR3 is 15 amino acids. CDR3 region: CASSPRQGDNQPQHF. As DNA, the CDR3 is TGTGCCAGCTCACCAAGACAGGGGGACAATCAGCCCCAGCATTTT.

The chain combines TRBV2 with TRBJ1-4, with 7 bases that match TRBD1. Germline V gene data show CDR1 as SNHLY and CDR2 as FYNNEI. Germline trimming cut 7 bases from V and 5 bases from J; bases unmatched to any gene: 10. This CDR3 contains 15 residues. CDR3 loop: CASTRQDRPNEKLFF. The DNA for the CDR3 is TGTGCCAGCACCAGACAGGACAGGCCAAATGAAAAACTGTTTTTT.

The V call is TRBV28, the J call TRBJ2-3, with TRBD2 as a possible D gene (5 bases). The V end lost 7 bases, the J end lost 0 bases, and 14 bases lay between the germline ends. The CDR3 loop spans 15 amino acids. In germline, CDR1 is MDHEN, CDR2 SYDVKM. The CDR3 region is CASTRLAASTDTQYF. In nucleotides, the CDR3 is TGTGCCAGCACCCGTCTAGCAGCTAGCACAGATACGCAGTATTTT.

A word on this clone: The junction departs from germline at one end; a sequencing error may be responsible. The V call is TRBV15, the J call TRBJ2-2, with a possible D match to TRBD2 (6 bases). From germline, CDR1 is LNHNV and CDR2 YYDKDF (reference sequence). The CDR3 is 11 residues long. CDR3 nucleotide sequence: TGTGCCACCAGCAGGAGGGAGGAGATGTTTTTT. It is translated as CATSRREEMFF.

The CDR3 reads CASSFSSNQPQHF. The CDR3 DNA follows: TGTGCCAGCAGTTTTAGTAGCAATCAGCCCCAGCATTTT. V usage is TRBV28 and J usage is TRBJ1-5, with D hard to call. CDR1 is MDHEN and CDR2 is SYDVKM in the germline V gene. Trimming removed 3 bases from V and 0 bases from J, with 3 bases in between. This CDR3 is 13 amino acids long.

The CDR3 DNA is TGTGCCAGCAGTTATCCAAAGGGTGTCTCCTACGAGCAGTACTTC. Protein sequence: CASSYPKGVSYEQYF. The chain recombines TRBV6-6 with TRBJ2-7; no firm D call. Germline CDR1 is MNHNY and CDR2 is SVGAGI (reference sequence). The CDR3 spans 15 residues. The ends were cut back, 3 bases at V and 0 bases at J, with 12 bases in the middle.